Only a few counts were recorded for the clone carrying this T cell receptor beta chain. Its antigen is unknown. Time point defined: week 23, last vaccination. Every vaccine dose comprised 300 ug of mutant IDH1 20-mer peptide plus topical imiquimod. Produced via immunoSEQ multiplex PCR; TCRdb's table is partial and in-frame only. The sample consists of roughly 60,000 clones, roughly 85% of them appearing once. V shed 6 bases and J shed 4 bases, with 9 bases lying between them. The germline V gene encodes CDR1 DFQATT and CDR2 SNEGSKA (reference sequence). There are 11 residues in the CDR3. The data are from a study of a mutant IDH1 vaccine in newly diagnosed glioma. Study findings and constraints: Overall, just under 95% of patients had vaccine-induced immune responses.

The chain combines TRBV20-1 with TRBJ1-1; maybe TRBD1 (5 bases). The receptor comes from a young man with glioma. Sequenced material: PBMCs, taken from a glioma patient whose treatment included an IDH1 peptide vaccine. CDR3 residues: CSAEGATEAFF. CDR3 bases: TGCAGTGCCGAAGGGGCCACTGAAGCTTTCTTT.